This T cell receptor beta chain was retrieved from a study of shared clonotypes between healthy human individuals. This CDR3 is built from 19 residues. V shed 0 bases and J 1 base; nucleotides not matched to a gene: 13. Germline CDR1 reads ENHRY; CDR2 reads SYGVKD. Naive CD8 isolation took CD45RO-negative cells positively selected for CCR7 and excluded terminally differentiated effector memory CD45RA+ cells. The protocol was immunoSEQ multiplex PCR, while the TCRdb copy is restricted to in-frame clones and leaves out a portion. This table holds over 2 million clones, about 95% found once. V and J are TRBV10-3 and TRBJ2-3, with 7 bases identical to TRBD2. The sample was naive CD8+ T cells sorted from blood. This TCR came from a man aged 18 to 29 in good health. CDR3 DNA sequence: TGTGCCATCAGTGAGTCTACTAGCGTTCCCACCGGGGGCACAGATACGCAGTATTTT. Translated, it gives CAISESTSVPTGGTDTQYF.